This TCR beta chain appears in the sequencing data of a study of T cell responses to AZD1222 COVID-19 vaccine. Per germline, CDR1 SNHLY and CDR2 FYNNEI. This CDR3 comprises 14 residues. The V end lost 2 bases, the J end lost 4 bases, and 11 bases lay between the germline ends. TCRdb's copy holds only in-frame clones and misses some; the assay was immunoSEQ multiplex PCR. The sample records 100,000 to 150,000 clones, 90% being singletons. This specimen consisted of peripheral blood, obtained on day 0 of AZD1222 vaccination. The rearrangement uses TRBV2 and TRBJ1-2; a possible D gene is TRBD1 (5 bases). This receptor was obtained from an adult in good health. CDR3 sequence: CASSEKGPIYGYTF. DNA of the CDR3: TGTGCCAGCAGTGAAAAGGGACCAATCTATGGCTACACCTTC.